This passage covers 20 T cell receptor beta chains from one sample sequenced in a study of CXCR4 blockade with PD-1 therapy in pancreatic cancer. Profiled with immunoSEQ multiplex PCR; TCRdb holds only in-frame clones, not every one. This sample has approximately 18,000 clones; around 70% occur once, and the top ten carry 5.5% to 6%. What was sequenced was tumor tissue. These receptors were taken from a human donor with pancreatic ductal adenocarcinoma.

This clone was counted a single time. The genes are TRBV29-1 and TRBJ2-7, with TRBD1 matching 8 bases. Germline values: CDR1 SQVTM, CDR2 ANQGSEA. The CDR3 runs 14 residues. V lost 4 bases to trimming and J lost 2 bases; unmatched junction nucleotides: 7. Written as DNA, the CDR3 is TGCAGCGTTGGAAGACAGGGGCCGACCTACGAGCAGTACTTC. It specifies CSVGRQGPTYEQYF.

This clone was seen a few times. The V and J genes are TRBV30 and TRBJ2-7; D not certain. Germline V gene sequence: CDR1 GTSNPN, CDR2 SVGIG (reference sequence). V shed 1 base and J shed 2 bases, with 9 bases lying between them. This CDR3 region has 13 residues. CDR3 in amino acids: CAWSAGWAYEQYF. The CDR3 coding sequence is TGTGCCTGGAGTGCCGGTTGGGCCTACGAGCAGTACTTC.

By proportion, this clone is medium-sized (0.01 to 0.1%). The sample carries other DNA sequences with the same CDR3. This chain links TRBV6-8 with TRBJ2-3, with TRBD2 identical over 12 bases. In germline, CDR1 is MNHGY, CDR2 SAAAGT. With V trimmed by 4 bases and J by 4 bases, 3 bases remained unmatched. CDR3 length: 15 amino acids. The CDR3 loop reads CASSSGLAGSDTQYF. CDR3 nucleotides: TGTGCCAGCAGTTCCGGACTAGCGGGATCAGATACGCAGTATTTT.

This chain uses TRBV19 with TRBJ1-4, with D hard to call. Germline CDR1 is LNHDA and CDR2 is SQIVND (reference sequence). The germline V and J ends were trimmed by 3 bases and 0 bases, with 5 bases remaining between them. The CDR3 covers 14 residues. CDR3 bases: TGTGCCAGTAGTATCGATGCAACTAATGAAAAACTGTTTTTT. This translates into CASSIDATNEKLFF.

The rearrangement joins TRBV11-1 to TRBJ2-1; D is uncertain. CDR1 and CDR2 (germline): SGHAT, FQDESV (reference sequence). This CDR3 has 14 amino acids. Between the trimmed V and J ends, which lost 3 bases and 12 bases, there was a span of 18 bases. The CDR3 DNA reads TGTGCCAGCAGCTTGTCCGGGCCCCAAGCAGGGCAGTTCTTC. Amino acid sequence: CASSLSGPQAGQFF.

CDR3 amino acids: CATSTPGLAGGRTGELFF. The CDR3 nucleotides read TGTGCCACCAGCACCCCGGGACTAGCGGGAGGGCGGACCGGGGAGCTGTTTTTT. This sequence joins TRBV15 and TRBJ2-2; TRBD2 agrees at 16 bases. The CDR3 sequence is 18 residues long. V dropped 4 bases and J dropped 5; count of bases not matched to a gene: 7. Germline assignment: CDR1 LNHNV and CDR2 YYDKDF (reference sequence). The variable domain in full, with the rest retrieved from reference TRBV15 and TRBJ2-2, is DAMVIQNPRYQVTQFGKPVTLSCSQTLNHNVMYWYQQKSSQAPKLLFHYYDKDFNNEADTPDNFQSRRPNTSFCFLDIRSPGLGDTAMYLCATSTPGLAGGRTGELFFGEGSRLTVL.

The table lists this clone with a count of one. The CDR3 protein is CASSPRGSTDTQYF. The CDR3 coding sequence is TGTGCCAGCAGCCCTCGGGGGAGCACAGATACGCAGTATTTT. V is TRBV14 and J is TRBJ2-3, with a tentative D call TRBD2 (6 bases). The germline gives CDR1 SGHDN, CDR2 FVKESK. Trimming cost V 4 bases and J 0 bases, with 8 bases left between them. This CDR3 has 14 residues.

This chain uses TRBV28 with TRBJ2-1; D is undetermined. Germline CDR1 is MDHEN and CDR2 is SYDVKM. The CDR3 is 15 residues long. Trimming stripped 7 bases from V and 6 bases from J, with 19 bases between. CDR3 bases: TGTGCCAGCAAAAGTCCACAAACCAGACCCAATGAGCAGTTCTTC. Translating it yields CASKSPQTRPNEQFF.

The chain joins TRBV19 to TRBJ2-7, with a possible D match to TRBD2 (6 bases). Germline lookup yields CDR1 LNHDA and CDR2 SQIVND (reference sequence). V lost 6 bases to trimming and J lost 2 bases, with 20 bases between them. The length of the CDR3 is 16 residues. The CDR3 loop reads CASSQTSGRLTYEQYF. CDR3 bases: TGTGCCAGTAGCCAGACTAGTGGGAGGCTCACCTACGAGCAGTACTTC.

The CDR3 nucleotides are TGCGCCAGCAGCCTAACTAGCGGGAGTGGGTACAATGAGCAGTTCTTC. It yields the protein CASSLTSGSGYNEQFF. The rearrangement links TRBV5-1 to TRBJ2-1; 11 nucleotides agree with TRBD2. The CDR3 totals 16 residues. Germline CDR1 reads SGHRS; CDR2 reads YFSETQ. The trim removed 4 bases at V and 4 bases at J, leaving 7 bases unmatched. The variable domain in full, with the rest retrieved from reference TRBV5-1 and TRBJ2-1, is KAGVTQTPRYLIKTRGQQVTLSCSPISGHRSVSWYQQTPGQGLQFLFEYFSETQRNKGNFPGRFSGRQFSNSRSEMNVSTLELGDSALYLCASSLTSGSGYNEQFFGPGTRLTVL.

The chain joins TRBV29-1 to TRBJ2-5; 11 bases are shared with TRBD1. The V segment lost 7 bases and the J segment 5 bases; nucleotides outside the gene matches: 9. The CDR3 runs to 14 residues. Germline loops: CDR1 SQVTM, CDR2 ANQGSEA. CDR3 coding DNA: TGCAGCGCACGAGGACAGGGGGCTTTGGAGACCCAGTACTTC. Residues: CSARGQGALETQYF.

The rearrangement links TRBV29-1 to TRBJ2-7; D might be TRBD1 (6 bases). Germline V CDR1 and CDR2: SQVTM, ANQGSEA. CDR3 length equals 15 residues. Trimming took 5 bases from V and 1 from J, leaving 18 bases between them. CDR3 in amino acids: CSVLRGVGTSYEQYF. CDR3 bases: TGCAGCGTTTTAAGAGGGGTGGGGACATCCTACGAGCAGTACTTC.

The gene calls are TRBV15 and TRBJ1-2; the D is unclear. Germline V gene data show CDR1 as LNHNV and CDR2 as YYDKDF (reference sequence). The CDR3 runs to 15 residues. With 3 bases removed from V and 6 bases from J, the gap between germline ends came to 17 bases. CDR3 region: CATSSNIRLDDGYTF. DNA of the CDR3: TGTGCCACCAGCAGCAACATTCGGTTGGACGATGGCTACACCTTC.

This clone has just a few counts. The gene calls are TRBV28 and TRBJ2-7, with 9 bases fitting TRBD1. The length of the CDR3 is 15 residues. The germline V gene encodes CDR1 MDHEN and CDR2 SYDVKM. With 6 bases clipped from V and 1 base from J, the junction kept 7 bases outside the gene matches. Here the CDR3 DNA reads TGTGCCAGCAGAGCGCCGGGACAGGGTTCCTACGAGCAGTACTTC. Amino acids: CASRAPGQGSYEQYF.

V is TRBV14 and J is TRBJ2-2, with D perhaps matching TRBD2 (5 bases). The CDR3 contains 17 residues. V lost 1 base and J 1 base, leaving 13 bases between the germline ends. Germline CDR1 reads SGHDN; CDR2 reads FVKESK. The CDR3 sequence: CASSQVRGAVNTGELFF. The CDR3 bases are TGTGCCAGCAGCCAAGTCCGGGGAGCGGTGAACACCGGGGAGCTGTTTTTT.

This clone is medium-sized by share. The chain employs TRBV10-2 and TRBJ2-7; 7 nucleotides match TRBD1. CDR3 length: 12 amino acids. V trimming: 8 bases; J trimming: 3 bases; junction bases outside the gene matches: 4. In germline, CDR1 is WSHSY, CDR2 SAAADI. In DNA, the CDR3 is TGCGCCAGCGGGGGACAGTTCTACGAGCAGTACTTC. Its protein product is CASGGQFYEQYF.

This clone showed up just once. V usage is TRBV25-1 and J usage is TRBJ2-1; a possible D gene is TRBD2 (6 bases). Per the germline V gene, CDR1 is MGHDK and CDR2 is SYGVNS. Trimming took 6 bases from V and 0 from J, leaving 6 bases between them. The CDR3 contains 13 residues. In DNA, the CDR3 is TGTGCCAGCAGCGGGGGCTCCTACAATGAGCAGTTCTTC. Amino acids: CASSGGSYNEQFF.

This chain connects TRBV28 to TRBJ1-2, with a tentative D call TRBD1 (5 bases). Germline CDR1 is MDHEN and CDR2 is SYDVKM. The V end lost 5 bases, the J end lost 3 bases, and 16 bases lay between the germline ends. The CDR3 loop spans 15 amino acids. The chain's CDR3 is CASSPGPGRDYGYTF. The CDR3, as DNA: TGTGCCAGCAGTCCCGGGCCGGGACGGGACTATGGCTACACCTTC.

This chain connects TRBV18 to TRBJ1-3; no clear D gene. The CDR3 extends over 16 amino acids. V was clipped by 3 bases and J by 0 bases, with 12 bases between them. CDR1 and CDR2 (germline): KGHSH, LQKENI. CDR3 amino acids: CASSPEVGSSGNTIYF. CDR3 in DNA: TGTGCCAGCTCACCCGAAGTGGGTTCCTCTGGAAACACCATATATTTT. Using reference TRBV18 and TRBJ1-3 for the parts outside the CDR3, the full variable domain is NAGVMQNPRHLVRRRGQEARLRCSPMKGHSHVYWYRQLPEEGLKFMVYLQKENIIDESGMPKERFSAEFPKEGPSILRIQQVVRGDSAAYFCASSPEVGSSGNTIYFGEGSWLTVV.

This clone has only one observation. This sequence joins TRBV28 and TRBJ2-1; 12 bases are a match to TRBD2. Germline V gene lookup returns CDR1 MDHEN and CDR2 SYDVKM. This CDR3 is 15 amino acids long. V was clipped by 4 bases and J by 9 bases; unmatched bases: 7. CDR3 nucleotide sequence: TGTGCCAGCAGTTCAACTAGCGGGAGGTGGGGTGAGCAGTTCTTC. This translates into CASSSTSGRWGEQFF.